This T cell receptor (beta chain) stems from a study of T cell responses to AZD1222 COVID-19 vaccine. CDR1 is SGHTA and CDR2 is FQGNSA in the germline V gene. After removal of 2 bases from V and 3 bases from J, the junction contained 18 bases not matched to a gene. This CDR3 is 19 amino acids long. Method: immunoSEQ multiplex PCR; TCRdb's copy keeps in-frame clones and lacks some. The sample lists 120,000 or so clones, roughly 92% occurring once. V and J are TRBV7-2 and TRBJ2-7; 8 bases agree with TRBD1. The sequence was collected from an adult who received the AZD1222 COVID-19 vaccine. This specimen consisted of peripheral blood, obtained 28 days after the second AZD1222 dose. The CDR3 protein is CASSLRGSQGATSVYEQYF. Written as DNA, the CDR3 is TGTGCCAGCAGCTTAAGGGGGTCGCAGGGGGCCACTTCCGTCTACGAGCAGTACTTC.